Sequencing of this T cell receptor (beta chain) was carried out in a study of T cells in Graves' hyperthyroidism and ophthalmopathy. Overall study: Upon initial diagnosis and before any treatment, peripheral blood was collected. Regarding the study as a whole: Among clonotypes expanded in thyroid above 0.001, most were also found in blood. Ophthalmopathy could be told apart from stable hyperthyroidism with a 13 V-J model.

Trimming left V 3 bases short and J 0 bases short, with 12 bases between. The CDR3 is made up of 15 amino acids. Germline loops: CDR1 SGHRS, CDR2 YFSETQ. In this sample, this clonotype turned up many times. Its antigen is unidentified. Amplification of TCR beta CDR3 regions used RNA as the template. HTBI primers were the set used in a first-round RT-PCR of the TCR CDR3. TCRdb re-called the multiplex PCR reads through MiXCR, storing one row per CDR3 protein. The sample contains some 650,000 distinct CDR3 sequences, approximately 15% of which appear only once. Thyroid ultrasound, orbital computed tomography, clinical symptoms, and serum thyroxine and TRAb underpinned diagnoses.

The receptor's source is a woman between 40 and 55 years old with Graves' ophthalmopathy. Sequencing was performed on blood. This chain joins TRBV5-1 and TRBJ1-1; tentatively, D is TRBD1 (5 bases). The CDR3 nucleotides are TGCGCCAGCAGCTGGGGGTCTTATATGAACACTGAAGCTTTCTTT. Residues: CASSWGSYMNTEAFF.